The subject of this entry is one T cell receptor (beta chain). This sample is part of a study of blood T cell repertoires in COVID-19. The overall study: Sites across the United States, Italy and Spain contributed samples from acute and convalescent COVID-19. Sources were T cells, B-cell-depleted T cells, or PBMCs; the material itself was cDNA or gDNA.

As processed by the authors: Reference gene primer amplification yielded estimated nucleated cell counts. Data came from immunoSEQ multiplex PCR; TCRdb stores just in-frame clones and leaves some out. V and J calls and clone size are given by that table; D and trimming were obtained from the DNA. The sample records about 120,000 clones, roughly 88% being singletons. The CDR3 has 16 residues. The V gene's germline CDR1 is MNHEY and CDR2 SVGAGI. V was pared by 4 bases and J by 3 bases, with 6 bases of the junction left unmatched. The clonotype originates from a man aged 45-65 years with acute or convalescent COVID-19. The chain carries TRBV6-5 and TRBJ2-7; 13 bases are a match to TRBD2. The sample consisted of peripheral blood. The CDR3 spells CASSSRTSGRLYEQYF. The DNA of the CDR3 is TGTGCCAGCAGTTCCCGGACTAGCGGGAGACTCTACGAGCAGTACTTC.